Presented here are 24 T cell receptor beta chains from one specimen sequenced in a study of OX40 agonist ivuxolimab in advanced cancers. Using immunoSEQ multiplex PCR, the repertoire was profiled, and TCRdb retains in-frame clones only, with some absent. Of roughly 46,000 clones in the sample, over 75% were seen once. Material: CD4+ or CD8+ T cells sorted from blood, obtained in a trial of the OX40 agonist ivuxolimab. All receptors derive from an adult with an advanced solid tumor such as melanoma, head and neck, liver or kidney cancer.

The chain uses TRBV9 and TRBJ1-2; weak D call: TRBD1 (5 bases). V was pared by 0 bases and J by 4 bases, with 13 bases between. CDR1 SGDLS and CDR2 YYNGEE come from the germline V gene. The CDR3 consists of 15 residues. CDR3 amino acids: CASSVGDGLSYGYTF. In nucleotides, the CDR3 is TGTGCCAGCAGCGTAGGGGACGGGTTATCCTATGGCTACACCTTC. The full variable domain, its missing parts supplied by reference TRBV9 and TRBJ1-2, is DSGVTQTPKHLITATGQRVTLRCSPRSGDLSVYWYQQSLDQGLQFLIQYYNGEERAKGNILERFSAQQFPDLHSELNLSSLELGDSALYFCASSVGDGLSYGYTFGSGTRLTVV.

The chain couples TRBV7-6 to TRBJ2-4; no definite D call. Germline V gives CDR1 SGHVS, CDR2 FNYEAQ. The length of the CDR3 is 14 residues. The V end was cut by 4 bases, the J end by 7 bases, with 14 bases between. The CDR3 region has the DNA TGTGCCAGCAGCTCCCCGGTCAACGAGAACATTCAGTACTTC. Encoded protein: CASSSPVNENIQYF.

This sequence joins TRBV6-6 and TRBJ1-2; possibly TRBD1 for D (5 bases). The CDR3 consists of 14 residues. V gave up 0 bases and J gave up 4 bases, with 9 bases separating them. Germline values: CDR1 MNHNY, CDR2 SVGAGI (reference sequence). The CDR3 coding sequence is TGTGCCAGCAGTTACTCGACAGATCCCTATGGCTACACCTTC. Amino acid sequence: CASSYSTDPYGYTF.

The CDR3 DNA reads as TGTGCCAGCAGCCAAGGCGGGAGGGCCAAGGGTGAGCAGTACTTC. It yields the protein CASSQGGRAKGEQYF. The chain employs TRBV14 and TRBJ2-7; 9 bases are shared with TRBD2. The CDR3 extends over 15 amino acids. Germline CDR1 reads SGHDN; CDR2 reads FVKESK. V was pared by 1 base and J by 7 bases, with 8 bases of the junction left unmatched.

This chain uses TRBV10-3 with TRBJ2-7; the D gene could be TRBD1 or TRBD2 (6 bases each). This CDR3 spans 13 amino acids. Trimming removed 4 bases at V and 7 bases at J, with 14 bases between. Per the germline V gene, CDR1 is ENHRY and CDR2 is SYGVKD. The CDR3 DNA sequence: TGTGCCATCAGTGGGACACAAGGGGGGGAGCAGTACTTC. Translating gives CAISGTQGGEQYF.

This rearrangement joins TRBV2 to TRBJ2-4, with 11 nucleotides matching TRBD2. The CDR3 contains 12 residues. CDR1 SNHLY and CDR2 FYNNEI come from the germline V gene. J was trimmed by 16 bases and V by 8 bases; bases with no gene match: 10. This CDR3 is CASQRLAGFRYF. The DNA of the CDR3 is TGTGCCAGCCAAAGACTAGCGGGGTTTCGTTACTTC. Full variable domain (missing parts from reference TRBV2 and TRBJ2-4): EPEVTQTPSHQVTQMGQEVILRCVPISNHLYFYWYRQILGQKVEFLVSFYNNEISEKSEIFDDQFSVERPDGSNFTLKIRSTKLEDSAMYFCASQRLAGFRYFGAGTRLSVL.

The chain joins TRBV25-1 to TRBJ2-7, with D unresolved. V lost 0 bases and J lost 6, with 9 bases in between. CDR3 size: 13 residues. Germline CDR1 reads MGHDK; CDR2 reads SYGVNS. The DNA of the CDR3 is TGTGCCAGCAGTGAATATTTAAGAGGCGAGCAGTACTTC. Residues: CASSEYLRGEQYF.

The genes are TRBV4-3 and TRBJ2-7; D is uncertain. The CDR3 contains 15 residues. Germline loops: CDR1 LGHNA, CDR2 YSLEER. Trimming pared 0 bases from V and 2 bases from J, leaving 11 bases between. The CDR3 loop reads CASSQDRTSTYEQYF. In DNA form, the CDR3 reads TGCGCCAGCAGCCAAGATCGGACGTCTACCTACGAGCAGTACTTC.

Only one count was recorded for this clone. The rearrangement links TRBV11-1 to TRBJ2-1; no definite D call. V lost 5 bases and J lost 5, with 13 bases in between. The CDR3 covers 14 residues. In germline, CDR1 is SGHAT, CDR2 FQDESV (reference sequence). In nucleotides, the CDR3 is TGTGCCAGCAGCGCGCGGAAGTCCCACAATGAGCAGTTCTTC. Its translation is CASSARKSHNEQFF.

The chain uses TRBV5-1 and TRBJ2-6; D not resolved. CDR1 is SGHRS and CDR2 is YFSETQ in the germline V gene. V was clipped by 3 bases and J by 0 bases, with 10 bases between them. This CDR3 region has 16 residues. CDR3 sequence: CASSYGSSSGANVLTF. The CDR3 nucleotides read TGCGCCAGCAGCTATGGCAGCAGCTCTGGGGCCAACGTCCTGACTTTC.

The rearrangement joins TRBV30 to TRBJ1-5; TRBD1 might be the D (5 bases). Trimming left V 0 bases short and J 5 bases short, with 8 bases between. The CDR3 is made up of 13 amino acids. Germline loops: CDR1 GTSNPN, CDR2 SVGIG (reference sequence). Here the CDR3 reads CAWSVQEDQPQHF. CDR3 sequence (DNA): TGTGCCTGGAGTGTACAGGAAGATCAGCCCCAGCATTTT.

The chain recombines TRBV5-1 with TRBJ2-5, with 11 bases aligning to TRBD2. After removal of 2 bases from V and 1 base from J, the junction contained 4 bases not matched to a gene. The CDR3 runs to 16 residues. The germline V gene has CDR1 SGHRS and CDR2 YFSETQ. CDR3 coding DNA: TGCGCCAGCAGCTTCACTAGCGGGAGTGGCCAAGAGACCCAGTACTTC. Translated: CASSFTSGSGQETQYF.

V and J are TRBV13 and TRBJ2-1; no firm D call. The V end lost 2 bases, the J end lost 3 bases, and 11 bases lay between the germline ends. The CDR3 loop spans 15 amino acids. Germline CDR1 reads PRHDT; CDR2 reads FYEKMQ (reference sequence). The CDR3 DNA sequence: TGTGCCAGCAGCTTAACCCCCACGATCTACAATGAGCAGTTCTTC. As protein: CASSLTPTIYNEQFF.

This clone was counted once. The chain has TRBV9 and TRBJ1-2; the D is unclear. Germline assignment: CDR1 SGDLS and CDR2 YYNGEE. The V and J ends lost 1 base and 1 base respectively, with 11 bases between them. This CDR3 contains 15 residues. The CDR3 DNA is TGTGCCAGCAGCGTAAGTCTGGGCAGTAACTATGGCTACACCTTC. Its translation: CASSVSLGSNYGYTF.

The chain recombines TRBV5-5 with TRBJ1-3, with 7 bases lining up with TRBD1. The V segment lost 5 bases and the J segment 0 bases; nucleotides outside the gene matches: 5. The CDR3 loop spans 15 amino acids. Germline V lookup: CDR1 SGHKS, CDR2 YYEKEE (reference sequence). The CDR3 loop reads CASSYGTASGNTIYF. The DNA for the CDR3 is TGTGCCAGCAGTTATGGGACAGCCTCTGGAAACACCATATATTTT.

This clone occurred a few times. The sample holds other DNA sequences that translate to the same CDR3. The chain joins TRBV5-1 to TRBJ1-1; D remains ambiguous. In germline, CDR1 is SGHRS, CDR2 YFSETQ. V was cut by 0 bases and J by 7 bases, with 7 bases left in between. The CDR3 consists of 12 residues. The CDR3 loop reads CASSLEGSEAFF. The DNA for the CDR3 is TGCGCCAGCAGCTTGGAAGGCAGTGAAGCTTTCTTT.

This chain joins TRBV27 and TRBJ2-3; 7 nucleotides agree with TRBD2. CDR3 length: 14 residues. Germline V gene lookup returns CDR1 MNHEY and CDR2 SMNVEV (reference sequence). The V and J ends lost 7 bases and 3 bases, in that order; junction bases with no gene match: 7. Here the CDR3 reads CASNPGLRTDTQYF. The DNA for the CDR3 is TGTGCCAGCAATCCGGGACTAAGGACAGATACGCAGTATTTT.

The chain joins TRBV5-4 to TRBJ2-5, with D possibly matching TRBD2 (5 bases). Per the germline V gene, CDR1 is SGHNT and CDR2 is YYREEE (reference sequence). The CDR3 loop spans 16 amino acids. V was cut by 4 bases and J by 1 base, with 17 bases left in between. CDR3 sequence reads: CASSIDLRGIQETQYF. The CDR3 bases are TGTGCCAGCAGCATCGACTTGAGAGGGATCCAAGAGACCCAGTACTTC.

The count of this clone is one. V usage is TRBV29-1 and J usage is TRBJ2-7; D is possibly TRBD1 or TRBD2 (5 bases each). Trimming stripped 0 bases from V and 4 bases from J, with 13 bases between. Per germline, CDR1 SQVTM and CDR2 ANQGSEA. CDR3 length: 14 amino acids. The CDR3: CSVEDQGEGYEQYF. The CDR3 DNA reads TGCAGCGTTGAAGACCAGGGAGAAGGGTACGAGCAGTACTTC.

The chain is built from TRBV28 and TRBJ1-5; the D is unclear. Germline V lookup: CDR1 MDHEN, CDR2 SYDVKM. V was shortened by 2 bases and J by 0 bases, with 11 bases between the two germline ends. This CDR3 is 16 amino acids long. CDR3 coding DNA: TGTGCCAGCAGTTTAGACCCCGCCTTTAGCAATCAGCCCCAGCATTTT. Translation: CASSLDPAFSNQPQHF. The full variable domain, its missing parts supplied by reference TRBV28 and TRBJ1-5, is DVKVTQSSRYLVKRTGEKVFLECVQDMDHENMFWYRQDPGLGLRLIYFSYDVKMKEKGDIPEGYSVSREKKERFSLILESASTNQTSMYLCASSLDPAFSNQPQHFGDGTRLSIL.

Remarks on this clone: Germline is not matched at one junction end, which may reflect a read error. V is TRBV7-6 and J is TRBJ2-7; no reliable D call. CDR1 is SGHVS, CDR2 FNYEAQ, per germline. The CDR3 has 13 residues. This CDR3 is CASSLAGSWSMDF. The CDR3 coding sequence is TGTGCCAGCAGCTTAGCCGGGTCCTGGAGTATGGACTTC.

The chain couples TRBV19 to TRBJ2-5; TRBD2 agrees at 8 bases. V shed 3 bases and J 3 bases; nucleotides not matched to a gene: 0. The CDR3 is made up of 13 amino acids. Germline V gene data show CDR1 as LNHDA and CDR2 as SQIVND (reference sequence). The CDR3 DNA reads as TGTGCCAGTAGTATTAGCGGGAAAGAGACCCAGTACTTC. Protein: CASSISGKETQYF.

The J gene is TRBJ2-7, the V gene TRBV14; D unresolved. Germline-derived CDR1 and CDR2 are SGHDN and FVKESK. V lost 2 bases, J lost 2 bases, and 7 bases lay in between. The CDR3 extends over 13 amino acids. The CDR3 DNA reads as TGTGCCAGCAGCCAAAAGAGAACCTACGAGCAGTACTTC. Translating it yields CASSQKRTYEQYF.

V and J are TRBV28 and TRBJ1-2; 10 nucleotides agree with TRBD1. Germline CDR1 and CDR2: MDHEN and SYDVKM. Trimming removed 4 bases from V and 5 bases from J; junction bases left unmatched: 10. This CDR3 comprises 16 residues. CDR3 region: CASSSTGTGDVYGYTF. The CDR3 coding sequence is TGTGCCAGCAGTTCAACCGGGACAGGGGACGTATATGGCTACACCTTC.